These T cell receptor beta chains were read from a single sample in a study of T cell responses to AZD1222 COVID-19 vaccine. The method was immunoSEQ multiplex PCR; TCRdb's version includes in-frame clones alone and lacks a portion of them. The table shows roughly 120,000 clones, with 70% to 90% occurring only once. The sample consisted of peripheral blood, taken on day 0 of MenACWY control vaccination. The receptors shown here come from an adult in good health. Both conserved end residues are part of each CDR3.

cdr3_aa	v_call
CASSYRRDRKRSYNSPLHF	TRBV27
CASSEVPMYSGNTIYF	TRBV7-9
CASSLLSGQRPHEQYF	TRBV2
CAIGRDRGVGYTF	TRBV10-3
CASSLSTGGTEAFF	TRBV3-1/TRBV3-2
CASSLAPRGSYNEQFF	TRBV5-1
CASSTRNSYNEQFF	TRBV6-5
CASSEQSVVLDEQYF	TRBV28
CASSYDSYEQYF	TRBV5-5
CASSLVPGRVGQPQHF	TRBV11-2
CASSLVADYGYTF	TRBV12-3/TRBV12-4
CASSSDRQSTDTQYF	TRBV7-2
CASSLTQGHTEAFF	TRBV11-2
CASSVGATIKDSWEKLFF	TRBV9
CATPQKTGNNTEAFF	TRBV24-1
CATSDGGTGKADTQYF	TRBV24-1
CASMGGDRYYTF	TRBV11-3
CASSYLGQVNEKLFF	TRBV6-5
CASSSTGAETQYF	TRBV5-4
CASSIEGGLEEKLFF	TRBV19
CASSLGQPTTEAFF	TRBV11-2
CASSGPREFNTEAFF	TRBV9
CASSEQGTTNEKLFF	TRBV2
CASRDRTSGGVTDTQYF	TRBV5-4
CAWSVGGQVIYNEQFF	TRBV30
CSASSAGVRTQQFF	TRBV20-1
CASSLRGMIGQETQYF	TRBV3-1/TRBV3-2
CASSVGPSYNEQFF	TRBV9
CASSLTRLAGEETQYF	TRBV7-6
CASSHTGNTEAFF	TRBV14
CASSLEALYNNEQFF	TRBV5-1
CASSVEFSGASGYTF	TRBV9
CASSFGFETQYF	TRBV11-2
CATAGTGNNEQFF	TRBV24-1
CASSQSARGSGKLFF	TRBV16
CASSLQPNTGELFF	TRBV21-1
CASSLARTTNPPNEQFF	TRBV7-9
CASSYGHSNEQFF	TRBV6-5
CASSVNSGIPYEQYF	TRBV2
CASSVGNFYGYTF	TRBV7-9